The clone carrying this TCR beta chain was counted between two and nine times. This CDR3 region has 14 residues. The ends were cut back, 7 bases at V and 7 bases at J, with 14 bases in the middle. TCRdb processed the RT-PCR reads anew with MiXCR; each CDR3 protein has one entry. Counted here are 550,000 to 750,000 distinct CDR3 sequences, 12% to 15% occurring once; the ten biggest clones make up 3.6%. Sequencing was performed on memory CD4+ T cells from blood. The chain combines TRBV12-3 or TRBV12-4 with TRBJ1-6, with D perhaps matching TRBD1 (6 bases). This clonotype was obtained from a female donor in good health, serving as a healthy control. This CDR3 is CASIEGGKNSPLHF. The CDR3, as DNA: TGTGCCAGCATCGAGGGGGGAAAGAATTCACCCCTCCACTTT.